Following are 25 T cell receptor beta chains from one sample sequenced in a study of cytomegalovirus exposure and HLA in healthy donors. The PCR employed 60 Vbeta primers together with 13 Jbeta primers. Here immunoSEQ multiplex PCR was the method, and the copy in TCRdb shows in-frame clones only, minus some. The repertoire has about 69,000 clones, more than 75% of them found once; the top ten carry over 2.5%. The sample comprised PBMCs. These receptors were obtained from a man in his late teens or twenties in good health and CMV-seronegative.

This clone showed up just a few times. J is TRBJ1-2 and V is TRBV29-1; 9 bases fit TRBD1. This CDR3 is built from 13 residues. Germline V lookup: CDR1 SQVTM, CDR2 ANQGSEA. V lost 4 bases, J lost 10 bases, and 10 bases stayed unmatched. The CDR3 nucleotides are TGCAGCGTTGGGAGGGACAGGGTAAAGGACTACACCTTC. This sequence encodes CSVGRDRVKDYTF.

The chain carries TRBV6-1 and TRBJ2-1; D might be TRBD1 (6 bases). Germline V gives CDR1 MNHNS, CDR2 SASEGT. The CDR3 loop spans 13 amino acids. V was clipped by 5 bases and J by 6 bases, with 11 bases between them. In nucleotides, the CDR3 is TGTGCCAGCAGTCCACAGGGTACCAATGAGCAGTTCTTC. Translating it yields CASSPQGTNEQFF.

The chain links TRBV6-6 to TRBJ2-1, with 14 bases that match TRBD2. Trimming cost V 5 bases and J 8 bases; bases outside gene matches: 8. Per germline, CDR1 MNHNY and CDR2 SVGAGI (reference sequence). CDR3 length: 16 amino acids. This CDR3 is CASSRLAGGRWHEQFF. For the CDR3, the DNA is TGTGCCAGCAGTCGACTAGCGGGGGGGCGGTGGCATGAGCAGTTCTTC.

V and J are TRBV4-3 and TRBJ1-1; unclear D gene. The CDR3 runs 15 residues. Per the germline V gene, CDR1 is LGHNA and CDR2 is YSLEER. Trimming pared 0 bases from V and 1 base from J, leaving 9 bases between. CDR3: CASSQDLAENTEAFF. The CDR3 nucleotides are TGCGCCAGCAGCCAAGATCTTGCAGAGAACACTGAAGCTTTCTTT.

The chain has TRBV6-4 and TRBJ2-7; 10 nucleotides line up with TRBD1. The CDR3 covers 15 residues. Trimming cost V 6 bases and J 3 bases; bases outside gene matches: 8. The germline V gene has CDR1 MRHNA and CDR2 SNTAGT. CDR3 nucleotides: TGTGCCAGCAGCGCCCGGGACAGGGGCTTCTACGAGCAGTACGTC. Protein product: CASSARDRGFYEQYV.

This clone was counted only a few times. This chain uses TRBV5-6 with TRBJ1-2, with a tentative D call TRBD1 (5 bases). Deletions cut 2 bases from V and 3 bases from J, with 8 bases between. The CDR3 runs 13 residues. The germline V gene has CDR1 SGHDT and CDR2 YYEEEE. CDR3: CASSFGGDYGYTF. In DNA, the CDR3 is TGTGCCAGCAGCTTTGGAGGGGACTATGGCTACACCTTC.

The DNA for the CDR3 is TGTGCCAGCACCCCTCGACAGTCCGAGAGCACTGAAGCTTTCTTT. Residues: CASTPRQSESTEAFF. The chain has TRBV2 and TRBJ1-1, with D perhaps matching TRBD1 (5 bases). This CDR3 contains 15 residues. The V and J ends lost 7 bases and 4 bases respectively, with 19 bases between them. CDR1 and CDR2 from the germline V gene are SNHLY and FYNNEI.

This clone was observed a few times. The chain links TRBV7-8 to TRBJ1-4; D gene uncertain. The CDR3 is 13 amino acids. The V end lost 7 bases, the J end lost 6 bases, and 12 bases lay between the germline ends. Looked up from germline, CDR1 is SGHVS and CDR2 is FQNEAQ. The chain's CDR3 is CASTLDGDEKLFF. CDR3 bases: TGTGCCAGCACCCTTGACGGAGATGAAAAACTGTTTTTT.

The genes are TRBV19 and TRBJ1-6; D perhaps matches TRBD1 (5 bases). Germline V lookup: CDR1 LNHDA, CDR2 SQIVND (reference sequence). This CDR3 region has 17 residues. The V gene lost 6 bases and the J gene lost 9 bases, with 24 bases spanning the gap. The DNA of the CDR3 is TGTGCCAGTAGGGGAGGAATTTCAGGGACGTGGAGTTCACCCCTCCACTTT. Translated: CASRGGISGTWSSPLHF.

The table lists this clone with a few counts. The chain combines TRBV6-4 with TRBJ2-1, with 10 bases identical to TRBD2. Looked up from germline, CDR1 is MRHNA and CDR2 is SNTAGT. Losses at the gene ends were 0 bases for V and 6 bases for J; bases not matched to a gene: 2. The CDR3 is made up of 15 amino acids. The CDR3 nucleotides are TGTGCCAGCAGTGACTCAGCGGGGGGGCCCAATGAGCAGTTCTTC. Translated: CASSDSAGGPNEQFF.

The rearrangement joins TRBV19 to TRBJ2-1, with 10 bases identical to TRBD1. From germline, CDR1 is LNHDA and CDR2 SQIVND (reference sequence). Losses at the gene ends were 4 bases for V and 3 bases for J; bases not matched to a gene: 3. The length of the CDR3 is 15 residues. This CDR3 reads CASSTGQGLYNEQFF. CDR3 in DNA: TGTGCCAGTAGTACGGGACAGGGGCTCTACAATGAGCAGTTCTTC.

V usage is TRBV9 and J usage is TRBJ2-1; 8 bases line up with TRBD2. This CDR3 has 15 amino acids. Per germline, CDR1 SGDLS and CDR2 YYNGEE. The J segment lost 4 bases and the V segment lost 4 bases, leaving 7 bases of the junction unmatched. The CDR3 here is CASSLSGASYNEQFF. The CDR3 bases are TGTGCCAGCAGCCTTAGCGGGGCATCTTACAATGAGCAGTTCTTC. Drawing the rest from reference TRBV9 and TRBJ2-1, the complete variable domain is DSGVTQTPKHLITATGQRVTLRCSPRSGDLSVYWYQQSLDQGLQFLIQYYNGEERAKGNILERFSAQQFPDLHSELNLSSLELGDSALYFCASSLSGASYNEQFFGPGTRLTVL.

V and J are TRBV10-2 and TRBJ1-2; D is undetermined. CDR3 length equals 16 residues. V lost 0 bases and J 0 bases, leaving 11 bases between the germline ends. From germline, CDR1 is WSHSY and CDR2 SAAADI. CDR3 amino acids: CASSESPVPANYGYTF. The CDR3 region has the DNA TGCGCCAGCAGTGAGTCGCCCGTCCCGGCTAACTATGGCTACACCTTC.

V gene TRBV7-3 combines with J gene TRBJ2-3; 9 nucleotides agree with TRBD2. Germline assignment: CDR1 SGHTA and CDR2 FQGTGA. The CDR3 is 17 amino acids. V gave up 3 bases and J gave up 4 bases; unmatched junction bases: 11. CDR3 region: CASSFSRSGGQADTQYF. DNA of the CDR3: TGTGCCAGCAGCTTTTCTCGTAGCGGGGGTCAGGCAGATACGCAGTATTTT. Based on the CDR3 plus reference TRBV7-3 and TRBJ2-3, the full variable domain is GAGVSQTPSNKVTEKGKYVELRCDPISGHTALYWYRQSLGQGPEFLIYFQGTGAADDSGLPNDRFFAVRPEGSVSTLKIQRTERGDSAVYLCASSFSRSGGQADTQYFGPGTRLTVL.

The chain combines TRBV27 with TRBJ2-1; 9 bases fit TRBD1. Germline CDR1 is MNHEY and CDR2 is SMNVEV (reference sequence). CDR3 length: 15 residues. Trimming at V came to 2 bases and at J to 5 bases, leaving 4 bases not matched to a gene. CDR3 DNA sequence: TGTGCCAGCAGTTTAGGGACAGGGACCCACAATGAGCAGTTCTTC. This encodes CASSLGTGTHNEQFF.

The chain has TRBV4-3 and TRBJ2-5, with 7 bases identical to TRBD1. Germline CDR1 and CDR2: LGHNA and YSLEER. The CDR3 covers 18 residues. V shed 0 bases and J 2 bases; nucleotides not matched to a gene: 12. The CDR3 nucleotides are TGCGCCAGCAGCCAAGAAGGGGGCGGAGTGGGACGGCAAGAGACCCAGTACTTC. Protein sequence: CASSQEGGGVGRQETQYF.

This clone showed up just a few times. V is TRBV2 and J is TRBJ1-1; D perhaps matches TRBD1 (5 bases). Trimming took 4 bases from V and 3 from J, leaving 9 bases between them. CDR1 is SNHLY, CDR2 FYNNEI, per germline. This CDR3 is 13 amino acids long. The DNA for the CDR3 is TGTGCCAGCAGTGTAACCAGGGACACTGAAGCTTTCTTT. It translates to CASSVTRDTEAFF.

This clone has a handful of counts. The J gene is TRBJ2-7, the V gene TRBV14; D is unresolved. The V end was cut by 0 bases, the J end by 5 bases, with 5 bases between. Germline V gives CDR1 SGHDN, CDR2 FVKESK. This CDR3 region has 12 residues. The CDR3 DNA sequence: TGTGCCAGCAGCCAAGATCTTGACGAGCAGTACTTC. Its translation is CASSQDLDEQYF.

This clone turned up a few times. Different DNA sequences within this sample yield the same CDR3. The rearrangement joins TRBV5-4 to TRBJ2-5; 12 nucleotides agree with TRBD2. CDR3 size: 16 residues. Germline values: CDR1 SGHNT, CDR2 YYREEE (reference sequence). Germline trimming cut 0 bases from V and 2 bases from J; bases unmatched to any gene: 2. The CDR3 nucleotides read TGTGCCAGCAGCTTGGTCGGACTAGCGGGACAAGAGACCCAGTACTTC. This gives the protein CASSLVGLAGQETQYF.

The chain has TRBV6-4 and TRBJ2-6, with unresolved D. Germline V gene data show CDR1 as MRHNA and CDR2 as SNTAGT. The CDR3 contains 15 residues. V lost 0 bases to trimming and J lost 0 bases, with 3 bases between them. In DNA, the CDR3 is TGTGCCAGCAGTGACTCCTACTCTGGGGCCAACGTCCTGACTTTC. It specifies CASSDSYSGANVLTF.

Only one count was recorded for this clone. V is TRBV11-3 and J is TRBJ2-1, with 10 bases identical to TRBD2. Losses at the gene ends were 2 bases for V and 8 bases for J; bases not matched to a gene: 6. The CDR3 contains 15 residues. Per germline, CDR1 SGHNT and CDR2 YENEEA. The CDR3 loop is CASSLKAGGRHEQFF. DNA of the CDR3: TGTGCCAGCAGCTTAAAAGCGGGGGGGCGTCATGAGCAGTTCTTC.

This clone was recorded once. The chain combines TRBV27 with TRBJ2-1; 11 nucleotides match TRBD2. Unmatched junction bases numbered 11, after V lost 6 bases and J lost 7 bases. Germline V gene data show CDR1 as MNHEY and CDR2 as SMNVEV (reference sequence). The CDR3 runs 16 residues. DNA for the CDR3: TGTGCCAGCAGCACCGCAATAGCGGGGGGGATAAATGAGCAGTTCTTC. Encoded protein: CASSTAIAGGINEQFF.

The rearrangement links TRBV5-6 to TRBJ2-2, with a tentative D call TRBD1 (6 bases). Deletions cut 3 bases from V and 6 bases from J, with 15 bases between. Germline V gene sequence: CDR1 SGHDT, CDR2 YYEEEE. The CDR3 consists of 15 residues. In nucleotides, the CDR3 is TGTGCCAGCAGCTCGAAGGACAGACCCGCCGGGGAGCTGTTTTTT. Translated, it gives CASSSKDRPAGELFF.

The chain is built from TRBV28 and TRBJ1-5, with a tentative D call TRBD1 (5 bases). V lost 9 bases to trimming and J lost 4 bases, with 16 bases between them. CDR3 length equals 14 residues. The germline V gene has CDR1 MDHEN and CDR2 SYDVKM. CDR3 sequence reads: CASNRGMRNQPQHF. CDR3 bases: TGTGCCAGTAACCGGGGGATGAGGAATCAGCCCCAGCATTTT.

V usage is TRBV4-1 and J usage is TRBJ2-7; possible D gene TRBD2, 6 bases. Germline values: CDR1 MGHRA, CDR2 YSYEKL. V was pared by 3 bases and J by 2 bases, with 11 bases between. This CDR3 has 14 amino acids. The CDR3 region is CASSHGSGAYEQYF. The CDR3 DNA is TGCGCCAGCAGCCATGGTTCGGGGGCCTACGAGCAGTACTTC.